These 6 T cell receptor beta chains were all obtained from the same sample, sequenced in a study of cytomegalovirus exposure and HLA in healthy donors. PCR used 60 Vbeta primers and 13 Jbeta primers. Here immunoSEQ multiplex PCR was the method, and the copy in TCRdb shows in-frame clones only, minus some. Among around 170,000 clones, 80% to 85% were seen once, and the ten largest hold 0.35% to 0.45%. Sequencing input: PBMCs. Receptors originate from a boy between 2 and 10 years old in good health and CMV-seronegative.

This clone showed up just once. The chain combines TRBV6-5 with TRBJ1-1; no clear D gene. Germline V gene sequence: CDR1 MNHEY, CDR2 SVGAGI. V was shortened by 4 bases and J by 0 bases, with 6 bases between the two germline ends. This CDR3 region has 13 residues. CDR3 sequence reads: CASSSFMNTEAFF. CDR3 in DNA: TGTGCCAGCAGTTCCTTTATGAACACTGAAGCTTTCTTT.

The genes are TRBV5-4 and TRBJ2-7; D is ambiguous. The V end was cut by 3 bases, the J end by 0 bases, with 10 bases between. Germline V CDR1 and CDR2: SGHNT, YYREEE (reference sequence). The CDR3 is 14 amino acids. The CDR3 sequence: CASSSSGLSYEQYF. DNA of the CDR3: TGTGCCAGCAGCTCTTCGGGTCTCTCCTACGAGCAGTACTTC.

The V gene is TRBV18, the J gene TRBJ2-1; 11 bases are shared with TRBD2. J lost 4 bases, V lost 10 bases, and 6 bases had no gene match. The CDR3 runs 14 residues. Germline CDR1 reads KGHSH; CDR2 reads LQKENI. For the CDR3, the DNA is TGTGCCACCGGAACTAGCGGGAGTTACAATGAGCAGTTCTTC. Its translation: CATGTSGSYNEQFF.

The V call is TRBV10-1, the J call TRBJ2-2; 12 bases align to TRBD1. After removal of 6 bases from V and 3 bases from J, the junction contained 11 bases not matched to a gene. The CDR3 contains 18 residues. Germline CDR1 is WNHNN and CDR2 is SYGVQD (reference sequence). CDR3 amino acids: CASSAGTGGRDDTGELFF. CDR3 DNA sequence: TGCGCCAGCAGCGCCGGGACAGGGGGCCGGGACGACACCGGGGAGCTGTTTTTT.

The V call is TRBV28, the J call TRBJ1-4, with D tentatively TRBD1 (6 bases). The germline CDR1 and CDR2 sequences are MDHEN and SYDVKM. The CDR3 extends over 14 amino acids. Trimming removed 2 bases from V and 10 bases from J, with 14 bases in between. The CDR3 region is CASSLRGAGVKLFF. Written as DNA, the CDR3 is TGTGCCAGCAGTTTACGGGGGGCAGGGGTAAAACTGTTTTTT.

This chain uses TRBV28 with TRBJ2-7, with 8 nucleotides matching TRBD1. This CDR3 contains 15 residues. With 5 bases clipped from V and 0 bases from J, the junction kept 6 bases outside the gene matches. The germline V gene encodes CDR1 MDHEN and CDR2 SYDVKM. The CDR3 reads CASSHRGSSSYEQYF. CDR3 sequence (DNA): TGTGCCAGCAGTCACAGGGGGTCTAGCTCCTACGAGCAGTACTTC.